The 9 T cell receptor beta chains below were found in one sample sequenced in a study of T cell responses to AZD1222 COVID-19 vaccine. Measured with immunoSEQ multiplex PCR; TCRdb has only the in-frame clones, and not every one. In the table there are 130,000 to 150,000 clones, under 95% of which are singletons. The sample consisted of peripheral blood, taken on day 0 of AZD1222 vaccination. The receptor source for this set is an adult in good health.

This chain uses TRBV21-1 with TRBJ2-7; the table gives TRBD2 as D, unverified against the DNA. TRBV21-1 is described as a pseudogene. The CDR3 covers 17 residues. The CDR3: CASLKITSGTLDYEQYF. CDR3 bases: TGTGCCAGCCTAAAAATTACTAGCGGGACTCTGGACTACGAGCAGTACTTC.

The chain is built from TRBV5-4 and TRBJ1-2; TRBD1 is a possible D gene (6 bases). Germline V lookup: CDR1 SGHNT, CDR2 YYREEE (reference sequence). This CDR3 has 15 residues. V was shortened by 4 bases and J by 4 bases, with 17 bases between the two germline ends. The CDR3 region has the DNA TGTGCCAGCAGCCCGGACAGCCAAGGGCTCTATGGCTACACCTTC. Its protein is CASSPDSQGLYGYTF.

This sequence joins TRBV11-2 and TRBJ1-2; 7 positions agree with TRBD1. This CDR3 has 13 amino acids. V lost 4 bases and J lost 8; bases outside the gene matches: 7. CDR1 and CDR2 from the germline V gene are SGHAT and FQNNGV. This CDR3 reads CASSSTTGIGYTF. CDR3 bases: TGTGCCAGCAGCTCAACGACAGGGATCGGCTACACCTTC. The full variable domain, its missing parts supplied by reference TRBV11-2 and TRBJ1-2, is EAGVAQSPRYKIIEKRQSVAFWCNPISGHATLYWYQQILGQGPKLLIQFQNNGVVDDSQLPKDRFSAERLKGVDSTLKIQPAKLEDSAVYLCASSSTTGIGYTFGSGTRLTVV.

Here the CDR3 DNA reads TGTGCCAGCAGCAGCGGGAGATGGAATGAGCAGTTCTTC. Its protein product is CASSSGRWNEQFF. The chain employs TRBV6-6 and TRBJ2-1; 8 nucleotides align to TRBD2. V shed 6 bases and J 7 bases; nucleotides not matched to a gene: 5. CDR1 and CDR2 (germline): MNHNY, SVGAGI (reference sequence). CDR3 length: 13 residues.

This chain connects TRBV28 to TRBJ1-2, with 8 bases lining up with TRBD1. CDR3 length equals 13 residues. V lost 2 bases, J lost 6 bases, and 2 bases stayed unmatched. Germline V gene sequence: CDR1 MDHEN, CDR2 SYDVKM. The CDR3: CASSLRQGNGYTF. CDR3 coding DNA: TGTGCCAGCAGTTTACGACAGGGGAATGGCTACACCTTC.

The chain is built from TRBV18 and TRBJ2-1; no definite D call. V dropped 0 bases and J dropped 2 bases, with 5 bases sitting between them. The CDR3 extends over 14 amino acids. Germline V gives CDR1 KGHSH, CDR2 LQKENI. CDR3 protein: CASSPPGAYNEQFF. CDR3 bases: TGTGCCAGCTCACCACCGGGTGCCTACAATGAGCAGTTCTTC.

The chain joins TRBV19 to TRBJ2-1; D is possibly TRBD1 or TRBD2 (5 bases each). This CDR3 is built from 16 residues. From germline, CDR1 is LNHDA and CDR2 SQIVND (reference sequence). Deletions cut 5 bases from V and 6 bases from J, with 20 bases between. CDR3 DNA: TGTGCCAGTAGTCCCGTGGCCAGGGAGCCGGGCAATGAGCAGTTCTTC. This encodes CASSPVAREPGNEQFF.

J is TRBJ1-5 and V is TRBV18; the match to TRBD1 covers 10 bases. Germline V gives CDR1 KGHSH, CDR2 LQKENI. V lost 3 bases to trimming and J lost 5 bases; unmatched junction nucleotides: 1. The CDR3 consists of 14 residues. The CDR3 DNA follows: TGTGCCAGCTCACCGGGACAGGGGTATCAGCCCCAGCATTTT. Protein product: CASSPGQGYQPQHF.

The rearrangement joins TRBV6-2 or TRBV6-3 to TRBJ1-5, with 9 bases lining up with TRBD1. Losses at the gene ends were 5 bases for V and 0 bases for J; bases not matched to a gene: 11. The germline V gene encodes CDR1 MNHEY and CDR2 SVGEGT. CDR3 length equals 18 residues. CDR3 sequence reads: CASSTDRGQIYSNQPQHF. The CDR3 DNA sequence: TGTGCCAGCAGTACGGACAGGGGCCAAATTTATAGCAATCAGCCCCAGCATTTT.